The 4 T cell receptor beta chains below all came from one sample that was sequenced in a study of shared clonotypes between healthy human individuals. Produced via immunoSEQ multiplex PCR; TCRdb's table is partial and in-frame only. The table lists about 490,000 clones, 79% of them singletons, with more than 10% in the top ten. Sequenced sample: PBMCs. These receptor sequences come from a woman aged 40 to 50 in good health. Some clones in this sample may be carry-over from other donors' samples.

This clone was counted a single time. The chain recombines TRBV10-2 with TRBJ1-3; 7 positions match TRBD1. Unmatched junction bases numbered 4, after V lost 3 bases and J lost 5 bases. Germline V gene data show CDR1 as WSHSY and CDR2 as SAAADI. The CDR3 length is 14 residues. The CDR3 DNA reads TGCGCCAGCAGTGACAGGGGGGGTAGAAACACCATATATTTT. It encodes CASSDRGGRNTIYF.

The V gene is TRBV6-6, the J gene TRBJ2-3, with no clear D. Trimming left V 2 bases short and J 4 bases short, with 4 bases between. The CDR3 runs 12 residues. CDR1 is MNHNY, CDR2 SVGAGI, per germline (reference sequence). In nucleotides, the CDR3 is TGTGCCAGCAGTTACACGTCAGATACGCAGTATTTT. Its protein is CASSYTSDTQYF.

CDR3 nucleotide sequence: TGTGCCAGCAGCGTAGCACAACGGGGGACTGAAGCTTTCTTT. As protein: CASSVAQRGTEAFF. The rearrangement joins TRBV9 to TRBJ1-1; weak D call: TRBD1 (5 bases). V lost 0 bases and J 5 bases, leaving 11 bases between the germline ends. Germline lookup yields CDR1 SGDLS and CDR2 YYNGEE. The CDR3 is 14 residues long. Filled out from reference TRBV9 and TRBJ1-1, the complete variable domain reads DSGVTQTPKHLITATGQRVTLRCSPRSGDLSVYWYQQSLDQGLQFLIQYYNGEERAKGNILERFSAQQFPDLHSELNLSSLELGDSALYFCASSVAQRGTEAFFGQGTRLTVV.

V gene TRBV7-3 combines with J gene TRBJ2-7; 11 positions match TRBD1. J was trimmed by 4 bases and V by 5 bases; bases with no gene match: 7. Germline-derived CDR1 and CDR2 are SGHTA and FQGTGA. The CDR3 is made up of 15 amino acids. The CDR3 protein is CASSLGQGGGYEQYF. The CDR3 DNA follows: TGTGCCAGCAGCCTGGGACAGGGGGGAGGGTACGAGCAGTACTTC.